The next 21 T cell receptor beta chains were all read from a single sample in a study of blood T cell repertoires in COVID-19. The data were produced by immunoSEQ multiplex PCR, yet TCRdb's version contains in-frame clones alone and is incomplete. The sample lists about 400,000 clones, about 90% occurring once. The sequenced material came from PBMCs or T cells enriched from blood (not recorded which). All receptors come from a woman between 18 and 29 years old with acute COVID-19.

V usage is TRBV9 and J usage is TRBJ1-2; 8 nucleotides line up with TRBD1. This CDR3 spans 15 amino acids. The ends lost 2 bases at V and 0 bases at J; junction bases unmatched: 3. Germline V gene data show CDR1 as SGDLS and CDR2 as YYNGEE. CDR3 in amino acids: CASSVSGQANYGYTF. The CDR3 bases are TGTGCCAGCAGCGTCTCGGGACAGGCTAACTATGGCTACACCTTC.

The CDR3 loop is CASYGIGNDGYTF. The CDR3 coding sequence is TGCGCCAGCTATGGAATCGGGAATGATGGCTACACCTTC. This chain links TRBV5-1 with TRBJ1-2, with D uncertain. Trimming removed 7 bases from V and 6 bases from J, with 16 bases in between. Germline-derived CDR1 and CDR2 are SGHRS and YFSETQ. The length of the CDR3 is 13 residues. Using reference TRBV5-1 and TRBJ1-2 for the parts outside the CDR3, the full variable domain is KAGVTQTPRYLIKTRGQQVTLSCSPISGHRSVSWYQQTPGQGLQFLFEYFSETQRNKGNFPGRFSGRQFSNSRSEMNVSTLELGDSALYLCASYGIGNDGYTFGSGTRLTVV.

This clone was seen more than once but under ten times. V and J are TRBV10-3 and TRBJ1-1; D is unclear. Germline V lookup: CDR1 ENHRY, CDR2 SYGVKD. The CDR3 has 13 amino acids. Trimming removed 2 bases from V and 7 bases from J, with 11 bases in between. CDR3 protein: CAISEIMEDEAFF. In DNA form, the CDR3 reads TGTGCCATCAGTGAGATAATGGAGGATGAAGCTTTCTTT.

This clone was detected once. The chain recombines TRBV28 with TRBJ1-2, with TRBD1 identical over 7 bases. Looked up from germline, CDR1 is MDHEN and CDR2 is SYDVKM. V was clipped by 6 bases and J by 6 bases; unmatched bases: 10. This CDR3 spans 14 amino acids. CDR3 coding DNA: TGTGCCAGCAGCCTCTGGGTCAGGGGGGATGGCTACACCTTC. Its protein is CASSLWVRGDGYTF.

The chain has TRBV19 and TRBJ2-5; 9 bases map to TRBD2. The CDR3 spans 17 residues. The ends lost 5 bases at V and 3 bases at J; junction bases unmatched: 13. CDR1 is LNHDA, CDR2 SQIVND, per germline (reference sequence). The CDR3 DNA reads as TGTGCCAGTAGTGCCGGTTTTATAGCGGGAGAGAAAGAGACCCAGTACTTC. Its translation is CASSAGFIAGEKETQYF.

The V call is TRBV10-3, the J call TRBJ1-6, with D possibly being TRBD1 (6 bases). Trimming stripped 10 bases from V and 0 bases from J, with 13 bases between. Germline values: CDR1 ENHRY, CDR2 SYGVKD. The CDR3 consists of 15 residues. CDR3 amino acids: CATGQFSSYNSPLHF. As DNA, the CDR3 is TGTGCCACCGGACAGTTTAGCTCCTATAATTCACCCCTCCACTTT.

The chain uses TRBV5-6 and TRBJ2-1; 11 bases are shared with TRBD1. Per the germline V gene, CDR1 is SGHDT and CDR2 is YYEEEE. J was trimmed by 7 bases and V by 0 bases; bases with no gene match: 6. This CDR3 comprises 16 residues. The CDR3 nucleotides read TGTGCCAGCAGCTTGGTTCCGGGACAGGGGGGAAATGAGCAGTTCTTC. Translating it yields CASSLVPGQGGNEQFF.

The chain is built from TRBV15 and TRBJ2-7, with D perhaps matching TRBD1 (5 bases). This CDR3 is 15 amino acids long. Germline CDR1 and CDR2: LNHNV and YYDKDF (reference sequence). V was clipped by 0 bases and J by 9 bases, with 18 bases between them. CDR3 nucleotide sequence: TGTGCCACCAGCAGAGATCAAGGGGCCCTACGAGGGCAGTACTTC. It encodes CATSRDQGALRGQYF.

V is TRBV7-9 and J is TRBJ1-1, with D uncertain. This CDR3 spans 12 amino acids. The germline V gene has CDR1 SEHNR and CDR2 FQNEAQ (reference sequence). V gave up 5 bases and J gave up 10 bases, with 14 bases separating them. CDR3 region: CASSPPQVRAFF. The CDR3, as DNA: TGTGCCAGCAGCCCACCCCAGGTACGAGCTTTCTTT. The full variable domain, with the rest looked up from reference TRBV7-9 and TRBJ1-1, is DTGVSQNPRHKITKRGQNVTFRCDPISEHNRLYWYRQTLGQGPEFLTYFQNEAQLEKSRLLSDRFSAERPKGSFSTLEIQRTEQGDSAMYLCASSPPQVRAFFGQGTRLTVV.

This clone was seen a single time. Relative to the germline gene, one junction end is altered; a read error may explain this. This rearrangement joins TRBV24-1 to TRBJ2-1, with 11 bases that match TRBD2. The CDR3 consists of 13 residues. Germline CDR1 reads KGHDR; CDR2 reads SFDVKD. DNA for the CDR3: TGTGTCACCGAACTAGCGGGAGAAGGTGAGCAGTTCTTC. Residues: CVTELAGEGEQFF.

The sample holds one count of this clone. In DNA, the CDR3 is TGTGCCAGCAGTCGGACTATGAACACTGAAGCTTTCTTT. Its protein product is CASSRTMNTEAFF. The chain recombines TRBV7-3 with TRBJ1-1; D ambiguous. Germline V gene data show CDR1 as SGHTA and CDR2 as FQGTGA. V was cut by 6 bases and J by 0 bases, with 8 bases left in between. The CDR3 runs 13 residues.

Points on this clone: Within the sample, other DNA sequences also encode this same CDR3. The chain combines TRBV28 with TRBJ1-1; D not certain. The V end lost 2 bases, the J end lost 1 base, and 8 bases lay between the germline ends. The V gene's germline CDR1 is MDHEN and CDR2 SYDVKM. The length of the CDR3 is 14 residues. CDR3 DNA sequence: TGTGCCAGCAGTTTAGCCTCAGGGAACACTGAAGCTTTCTTT. Translating gives CASSLASGNTEAFF.

Only one count was recorded for this clone. V usage is TRBV30 and J usage is TRBJ2-7, with TRBD1 matching over 8 bases. Germline V gene data show CDR1 as GTSNPN and CDR2 as SVGIG (reference sequence). Losses at the gene ends were 2 bases for V and 2 bases for J; bases not matched to a gene: 2. The CDR3 totals 13 residues. CDR3 bases: TGTGCCTGGAGTCGACAGGGGACCTACGAGCAGTACTTC. Protein: CAWSRQGTYEQYF.

J is TRBJ1-1 and V is TRBV2, with D perhaps matching TRBD1 (6 bases). The CDR3 extends over 14 amino acids. Trimming removed 9 bases from V and 2 bases from J, with 16 bases in between. Germline lookup yields CDR1 SNHLY and CDR2 FYNNEI. Here the CDR3 reads CARDRDRPNTEAFF. In nucleotides, the CDR3 is TGTGCCAGGGACCGAGACAGGCCAAACACTGAAGCTTTCTTT.

This chain connects TRBV9 to TRBJ2-5; 7 nucleotides match TRBD1. The length of the CDR3 is 13 residues. J lost 7 bases, V lost 0 bases, and 3 bases had no gene match. Germline-derived CDR1 and CDR2 are SGDLS and YYNGEE. CDR3 bases: TGTGCCAGCAGCGTAGCGGCAGGGGGGACCCAGTACTTC. It yields the protein CASSVAAGGTQYF.

The V gene is TRBV7-9, the J gene TRBJ2-3; TRBD1 aligns across 8 bases. Trimming removed 5 bases from V and 3 bases from J; junction bases left unmatched: 7. CDR3 length equals 15 residues. CDR1 SEHNR and CDR2 FQNEAQ come from the germline V gene (reference sequence). Here the CDR3 reads CASSPRQGATDTQYF. For the CDR3, the DNA is TGTGCCAGCAGCCCGCGTCAGGGGGCTACAGATACGCAGTATTTT.

V and J are TRBV24-1 and TRBJ2-1, with 8 bases identical to TRBD2. After removal of 5 bases from V and 9 bases from J, the junction contained 5 bases not matched to a gene. Germline lookup yields CDR1 KGHDR and CDR2 SFDVKD. The CDR3 spans 13 residues. The CDR3 sequence: CATSAPGGGEQFF. Here the CDR3 DNA reads TGTGCCACCAGTGCCCCGGGGGGGGGTGAGCAGTTCTTC.

The chain joins TRBV30 to TRBJ1-5, with D hard to call. The CDR3 sequence is 13 residues long. V shed 4 bases and J shed 5 bases, with 12 bases lying between them. Germline assignment: CDR1 GTSNPN and CDR2 SVGIG (reference sequence). In DNA, the CDR3 is TGTGCCTGGAACGCCCAAGTAGATCAGCCCCAGCATTTT. As protein: CAWNAQVDQPQHF.

The genes are TRBV25-1 and TRBJ2-1; D is perhaps TRBD2 (5 bases). CDR1 is MGHDK and CDR2 is SYGVNS in the germline V gene. The CDR3 covers 13 residues. The germline V and J ends were trimmed by 1 base and 4 bases, with 5 bases remaining between them. The CDR3 DNA follows: TGTGCCAGCAGTGAATGGACTTACAATGAGCAGTTCTTC. This encodes CASSEWTYNEQFF.

For the CDR3, the DNA is TGTGCCAGCAGTTTTGGGGGGGCCCAGAATGAGCAGTTCTTC. Translation gives CASSFGGAQNEQFF. The chain employs TRBV27 and TRBJ2-1, with a weak D call TRBD2 (7 bases). Germline V CDR1 and CDR2: MNHEY, SMNVEV (reference sequence). The CDR3 runs 14 residues. V gave up 3 bases and J gave up 7 bases, with 13 bases separating them.

The CDR3 DNA reads TGTGCCAGCAGCCAAACCGGGACAGAGGGCACTGAAGCTTTCTTT. Translated, it gives CASSQTGTEGTEAFF. The chain recombines TRBV3-1 (or the pseudogene TRBV3-2) with TRBJ1-1, with 7 nucleotides matching TRBD1. This CDR3 has 15 amino acids. Germline V gene lookup returns CDR1 LGHDT and CDR2 YNNKEL (reference sequence). J gave up 4 bases and V 2 bases, and 7 bases lay outside the gene matches.